This T cell receptor beta chain derives from a study of CD8 T cells in Susac syndrome. Study outcomes and limitations: As the study acknowledged, the number of individuals who were part of its TCR sequencing and HLA analysis was relatively small.

The count of this clonotype is one. Its antigen is not known. TCR beta was sequenced from blood CD8+ and CD4+ T cells. Random hexamers were used to reverse transcribe roughly 0.45 to 1 ug of RNA. Amplification of TCR beta CDR3 by immunoSEQ multiplex PCR spanned 54 Vbeta and 13 Jbeta. MiXCR was run by TCRdb on the immunoSEQ multiplex PCR reads, yielding one entry per CDR3 protein. Of approximately 200,000 distinct CDR3 sequences listed, more than 85% are singletons. Unmatched junction bases numbered 6, after V lost 5 bases and J lost 3 bases. The germline CDR1 and CDR2 sequences are MNHNY and SVGAGI (reference sequence). CDR3 size: 14 residues.

Input material: CD8+ T cells from PBMCs. The chain is built from TRBV6-6 and TRBJ2-5; TRBD1 aligns across 7 bases. The TCR sequence derives from a human donor with multiple sclerosis. The CDR3, as DNA: TGTGCCAGCAGTGCAGGGGGAGTAAAAGAGACCCAGTACTTC. Amino acids: CASSAGGVKETQYF.